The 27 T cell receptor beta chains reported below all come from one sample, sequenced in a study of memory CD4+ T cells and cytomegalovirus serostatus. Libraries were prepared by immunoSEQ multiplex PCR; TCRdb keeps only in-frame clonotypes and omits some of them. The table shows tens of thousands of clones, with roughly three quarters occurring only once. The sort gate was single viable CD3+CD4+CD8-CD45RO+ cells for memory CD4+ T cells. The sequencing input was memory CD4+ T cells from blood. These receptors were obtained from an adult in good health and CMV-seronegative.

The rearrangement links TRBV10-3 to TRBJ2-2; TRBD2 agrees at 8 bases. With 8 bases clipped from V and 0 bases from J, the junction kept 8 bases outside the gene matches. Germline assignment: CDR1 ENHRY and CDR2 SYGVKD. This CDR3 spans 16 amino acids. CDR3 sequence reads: CAIGYSSGTNTGELFF. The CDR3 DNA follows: TGTGCCATCGGCTACAGTAGCGGGACGAACACCGGGGAGCTGTTTTTT.

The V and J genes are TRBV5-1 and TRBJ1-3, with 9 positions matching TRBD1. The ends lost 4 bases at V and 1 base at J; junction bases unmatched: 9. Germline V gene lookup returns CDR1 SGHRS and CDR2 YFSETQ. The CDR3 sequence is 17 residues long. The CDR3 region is CASSRRDRDSSGNTIYF. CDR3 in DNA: TGCGCCAGCAGCAGGAGGGACAGGGATTCATCTGGAAACACCATATATTTT.

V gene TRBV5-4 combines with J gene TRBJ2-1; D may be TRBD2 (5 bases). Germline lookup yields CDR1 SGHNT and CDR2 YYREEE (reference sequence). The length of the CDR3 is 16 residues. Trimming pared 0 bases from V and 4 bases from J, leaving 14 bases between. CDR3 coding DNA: TGTGCCAGCAGCTTGGAGCTAGCTAAGGGTTACAATGAGCAGTTCTTC. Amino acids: CASSLELAKGYNEQFF.

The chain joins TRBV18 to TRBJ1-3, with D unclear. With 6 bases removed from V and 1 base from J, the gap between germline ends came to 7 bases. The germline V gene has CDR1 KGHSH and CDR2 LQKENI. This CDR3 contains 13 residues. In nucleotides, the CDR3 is TGTGCCAGCTCGTCACAATCTGGAAACACCATATATTTT. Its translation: CASSSQSGNTIYF.

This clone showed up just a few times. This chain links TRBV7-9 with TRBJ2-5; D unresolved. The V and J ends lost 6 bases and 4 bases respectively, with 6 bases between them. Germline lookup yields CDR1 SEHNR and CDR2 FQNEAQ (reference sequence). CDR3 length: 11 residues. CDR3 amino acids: CASSPAETQYF. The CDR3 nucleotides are TGTGCCAGCAGTCCCGCAGAGACCCAGTACTTC.

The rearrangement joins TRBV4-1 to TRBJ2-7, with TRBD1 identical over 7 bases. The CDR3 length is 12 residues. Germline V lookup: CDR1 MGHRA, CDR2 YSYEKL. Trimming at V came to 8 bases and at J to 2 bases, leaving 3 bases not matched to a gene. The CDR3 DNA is TGCGCCAGCTCTGGACAGGCCTACGAGCAGTACTTC. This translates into CASSGQAYEQYF.

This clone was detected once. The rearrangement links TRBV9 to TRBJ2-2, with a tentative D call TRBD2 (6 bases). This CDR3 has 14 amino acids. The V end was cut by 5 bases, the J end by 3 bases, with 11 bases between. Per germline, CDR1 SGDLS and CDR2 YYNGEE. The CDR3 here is CASRLAGDTGELFF. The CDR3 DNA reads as TGTGCCAGCAGACTAGCCGGGGACACCGGGGAGCTGTTTTTT.

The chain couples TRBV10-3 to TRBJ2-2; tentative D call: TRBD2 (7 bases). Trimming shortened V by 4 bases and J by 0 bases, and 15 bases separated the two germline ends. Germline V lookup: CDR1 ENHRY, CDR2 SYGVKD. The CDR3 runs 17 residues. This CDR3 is CAISGQGGGTNTGELFF. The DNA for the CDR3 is TGTGCCATCAGTGGCCAAGGGGGGGGTACGAACACCGGGGAGCTGTTTTTT.

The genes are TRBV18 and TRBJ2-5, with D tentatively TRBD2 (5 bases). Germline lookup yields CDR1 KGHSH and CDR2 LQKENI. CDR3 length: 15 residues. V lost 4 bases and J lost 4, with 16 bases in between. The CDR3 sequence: CASSREGQAGETQYF. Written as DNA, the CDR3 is TGTGCCAGCTCACGAGAAGGCCAGGCGGGAGAGACCCAGTACTTC.

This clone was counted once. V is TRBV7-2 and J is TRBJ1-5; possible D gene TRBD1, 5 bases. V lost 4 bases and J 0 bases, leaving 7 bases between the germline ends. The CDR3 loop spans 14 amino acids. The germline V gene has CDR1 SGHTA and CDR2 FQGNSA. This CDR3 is CASSSTDSNQPQHF. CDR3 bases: TGTGCCAGCAGCTCGACAGATAGCAATCAGCCCCAGCATTTT.

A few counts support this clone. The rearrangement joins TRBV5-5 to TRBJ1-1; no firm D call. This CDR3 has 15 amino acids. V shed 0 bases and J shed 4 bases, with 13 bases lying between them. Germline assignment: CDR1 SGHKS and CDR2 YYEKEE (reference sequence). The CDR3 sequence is CASSLAPGMSTEAFF. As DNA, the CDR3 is TGTGCCAGCAGCTTGGCCCCAGGAATGAGCACTGAAGCTTTCTTT.

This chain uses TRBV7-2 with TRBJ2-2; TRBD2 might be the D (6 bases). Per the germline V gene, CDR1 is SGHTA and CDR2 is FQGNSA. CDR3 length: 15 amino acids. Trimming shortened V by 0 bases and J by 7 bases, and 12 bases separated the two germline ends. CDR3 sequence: CASSLAPGGIGELFF. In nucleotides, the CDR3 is TGTGCCAGCAGCTTAGCGCCCGGGGGTATCGGGGAGCTGTTTTTT. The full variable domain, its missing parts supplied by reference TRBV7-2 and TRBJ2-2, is GAGVSQSPSNKVTEKGKDVELRCDPISGHTALYWYRQSLGQGLEFLIYFQGNSAPDKSGLPSDRFSAERTGGSVSTLTIQRTQQEDSAVYLCASSLAPGGIGELFFGEGSRLTVL.

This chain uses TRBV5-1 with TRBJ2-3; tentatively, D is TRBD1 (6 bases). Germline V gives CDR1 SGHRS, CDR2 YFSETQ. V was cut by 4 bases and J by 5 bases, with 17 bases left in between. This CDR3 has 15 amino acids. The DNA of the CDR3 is TGCGCCAGCAGCCACGTTCAGGGGCCCTTAGATACGCAGTATTTT. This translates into CASSHVQGPLDTQYF.

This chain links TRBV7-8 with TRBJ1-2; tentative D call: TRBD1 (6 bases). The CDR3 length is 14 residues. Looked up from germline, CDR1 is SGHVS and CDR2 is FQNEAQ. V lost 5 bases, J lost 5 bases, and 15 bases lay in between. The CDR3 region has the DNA TGTGCCAGCAGCGCATTACAGGGACTTTATGGCTACACCTTC. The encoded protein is CASSALQGLYGYTF.

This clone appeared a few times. DNA of the CDR3: TGTGCTAGTGGTTCCATCACAGGGATGAACACTGAAGCTTTCTTT. Amino acid sequence: CASGSITGMNTEAFF. This chain joins TRBV12-5 and TRBJ1-1; D might be TRBD1 (6 bases). Germline V gene lookup returns CDR1 LGHNT and CDR2 FRNRAP. The CDR3 loop spans 15 amino acids. Trimming took off 4 bases at V and 0 bases at J, with 12 bases between the two ends.

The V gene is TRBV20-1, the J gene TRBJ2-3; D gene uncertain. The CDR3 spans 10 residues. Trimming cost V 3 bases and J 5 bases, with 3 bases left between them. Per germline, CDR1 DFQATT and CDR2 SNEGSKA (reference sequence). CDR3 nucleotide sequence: TGCAGTGCTAGTCTAGATACGCAGTATTTT. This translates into CSASLDTQYF.

The CDR3 loop is CATREGGQGLKLFF. CDR3 coding DNA: TGTGCCACCAGAGAGGGGGGACAGGGTCTGAAACTGTTTTTT. The V gene is TRBV15, the J gene TRBJ1-4, with 9 bases fitting TRBD1. The CDR3 length is 14 residues. Unmatched junction bases numbered 10, after V lost 6 bases and J lost 11 bases. In germline, CDR1 is LNHNV, CDR2 YYDKDF (reference sequence).

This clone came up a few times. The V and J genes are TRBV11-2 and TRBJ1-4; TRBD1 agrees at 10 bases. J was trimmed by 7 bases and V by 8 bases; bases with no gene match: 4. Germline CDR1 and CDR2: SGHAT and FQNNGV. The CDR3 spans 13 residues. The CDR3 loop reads CASGGQGGEKLFF. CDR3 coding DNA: TGTGCCAGCGGAGGACAGGGGGGTGAAAAACTGTTTTTT.

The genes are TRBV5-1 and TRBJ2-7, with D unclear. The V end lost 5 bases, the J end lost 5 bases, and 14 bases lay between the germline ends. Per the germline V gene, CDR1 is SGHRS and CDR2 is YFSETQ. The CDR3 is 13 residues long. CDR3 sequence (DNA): TGCGCCAGCAGTAGGGCTGTTGGAAACGAGCAGTACTTC. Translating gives CASSRAVGNEQYF.

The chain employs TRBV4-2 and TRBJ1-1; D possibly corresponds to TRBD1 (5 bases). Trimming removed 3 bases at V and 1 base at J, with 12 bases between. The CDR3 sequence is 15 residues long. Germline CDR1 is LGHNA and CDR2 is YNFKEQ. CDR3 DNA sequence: TGTGCCAGCAGCCAGTGGGGGGTGGGGAACACTGAAGCTTTCTTT. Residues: CASSQWGVGNTEAFF.

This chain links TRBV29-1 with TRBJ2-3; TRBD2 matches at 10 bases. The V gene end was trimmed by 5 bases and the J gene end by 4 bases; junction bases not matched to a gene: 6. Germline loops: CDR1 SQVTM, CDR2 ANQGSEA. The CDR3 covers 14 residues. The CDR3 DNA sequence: TGCAGCGTTTTAGCGGGGGGCCGTGCAGATACGCAGTATTTT. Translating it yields CSVLAGGRADTQYF.

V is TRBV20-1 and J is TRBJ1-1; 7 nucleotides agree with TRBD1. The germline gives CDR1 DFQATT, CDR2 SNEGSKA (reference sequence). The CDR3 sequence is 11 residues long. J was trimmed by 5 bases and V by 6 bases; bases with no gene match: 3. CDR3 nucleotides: TGCAGTGCCAGGGGGGGAACTGAAGCTTTCTTT. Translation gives CSARGGTEAFF.

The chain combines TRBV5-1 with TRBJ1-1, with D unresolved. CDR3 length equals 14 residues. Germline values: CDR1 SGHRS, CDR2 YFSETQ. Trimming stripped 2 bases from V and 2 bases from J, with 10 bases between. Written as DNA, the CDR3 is TGCGCCAGCAGCTTTGGAAGCACCAACACTGAAGCTTTCTTT. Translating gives CASSFGSTNTEAFF.

DNA for the CDR3: TGCGCCAGCAGCAAAACGGGACAGGGAAGTGAGCAGTTCTTC. It yields the protein CASSKTGQGSEQFF. The rearrangement uses TRBV5-1 and TRBJ2-1; 9 bases agree with TRBD1. This CDR3 region has 14 residues. Germline V gene sequence: CDR1 SGHRS, CDR2 YFSETQ. With 4 bases clipped from V and 9 bases from J, the junction kept 8 bases outside the gene matches.

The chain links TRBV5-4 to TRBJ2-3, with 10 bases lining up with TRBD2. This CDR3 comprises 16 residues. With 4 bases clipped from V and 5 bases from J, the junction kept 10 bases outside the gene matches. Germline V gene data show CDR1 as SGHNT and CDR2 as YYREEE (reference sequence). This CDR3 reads CASSGGLAQGGDTQYF. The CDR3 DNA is TGTGCCAGCAGCGGGGGACTAGCGCAAGGGGGAGATACGCAGTATTTT. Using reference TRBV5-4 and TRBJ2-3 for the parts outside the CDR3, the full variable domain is ETGVTQSPTHLIKTRGQQVTLRCSSQSGHNTVSWYQQALGQGPQFIFQYYREEENGRGNFPPRFSGLQFPNYSSELNVNALELDDSALYLCASSGGLAQGGDTQYFGPGTRLTVL.

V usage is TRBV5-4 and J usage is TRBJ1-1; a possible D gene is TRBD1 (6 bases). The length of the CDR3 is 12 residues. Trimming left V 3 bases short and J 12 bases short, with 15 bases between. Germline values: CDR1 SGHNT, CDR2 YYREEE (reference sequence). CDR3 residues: CASSSYRAPSFF. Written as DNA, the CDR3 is TGTGCCAGCAGCTCATACAGGGCTCCTTCTTTCTTT.

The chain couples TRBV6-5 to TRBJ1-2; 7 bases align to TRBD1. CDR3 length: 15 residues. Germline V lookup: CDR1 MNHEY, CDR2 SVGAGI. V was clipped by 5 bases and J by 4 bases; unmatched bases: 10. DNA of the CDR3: TGTGCCAGCAGTCCTAAATCGGGACAGACCTATGGCTACACCTTC. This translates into CASSPKSGQTYGYTF.